The sequence of this TCR beta chain was determined in a study of T cells after yellow fever vaccination. Study results and caveats: Clonotypes shared by both compartments, CD4 and CD8, made up a small share.

Germline V lookup: CDR1 LGHDT, CDR2 YNNKEL (reference sequence). CDR3 length: 17 residues. V dropped 0 bases and J dropped 0; count of bases not matched to a gene: 4. TCRdb processed the 5' RACE reads anew with MiXCR; each CDR3 protein has one entry. The table lists under 55,000 distinct CDR3 sequences, almost 7% of them singletons. This specimen was CD8+ T cells not binding an NS4B(214-222) dextramer, sorted from PBMCs, taken 45 days after the yellow fever booster vaccination. The receptor was isolated from a man between 25 and 39 years old who received the YFV17D yellow fever vaccine. The chain is built from TRBV3-1 and TRBJ1-5; 8 bases line up with TRBD1. This chain's CDR3 is CASSQDQGADSNQPQHF. DNA of the CDR3: TGTGCCAGCAGCCAAGACCAGGGGGCCGATAGCAATCAGCCCCAGCATTTT.